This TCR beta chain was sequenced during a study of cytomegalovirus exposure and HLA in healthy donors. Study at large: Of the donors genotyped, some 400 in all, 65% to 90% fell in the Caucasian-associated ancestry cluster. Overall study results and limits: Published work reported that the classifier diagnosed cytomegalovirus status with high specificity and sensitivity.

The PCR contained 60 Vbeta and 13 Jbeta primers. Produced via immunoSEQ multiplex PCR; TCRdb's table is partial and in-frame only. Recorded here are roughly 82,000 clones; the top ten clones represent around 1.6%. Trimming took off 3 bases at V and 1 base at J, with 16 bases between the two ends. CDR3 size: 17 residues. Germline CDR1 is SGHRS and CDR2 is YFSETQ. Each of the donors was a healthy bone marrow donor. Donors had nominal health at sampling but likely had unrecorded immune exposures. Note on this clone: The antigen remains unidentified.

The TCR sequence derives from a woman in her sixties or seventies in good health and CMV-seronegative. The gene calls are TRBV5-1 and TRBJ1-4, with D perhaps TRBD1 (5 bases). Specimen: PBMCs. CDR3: CASSWGGSAGTNEKLFF. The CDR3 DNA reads TGCGCCAGCAGCTGGGGGGGTTCTGCAGGAACTAATGAAAAACTGTTTTTT.